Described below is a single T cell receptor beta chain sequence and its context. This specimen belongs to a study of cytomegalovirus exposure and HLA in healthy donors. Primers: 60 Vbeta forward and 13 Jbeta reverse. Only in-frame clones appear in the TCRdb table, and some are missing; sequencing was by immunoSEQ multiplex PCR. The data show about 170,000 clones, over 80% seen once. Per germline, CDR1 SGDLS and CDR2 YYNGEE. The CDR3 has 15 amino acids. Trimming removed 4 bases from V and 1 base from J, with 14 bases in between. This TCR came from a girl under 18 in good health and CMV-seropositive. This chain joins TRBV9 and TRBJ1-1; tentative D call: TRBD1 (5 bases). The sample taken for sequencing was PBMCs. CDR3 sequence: CASSLLGEGNTEAFF. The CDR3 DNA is TGTGCCAGCAGCCTCCTGGGGGAGGGGAACACTGAAGCTTTCTTT.